One and the same sample provided the 9 T cell receptor beta chains below, sequenced in a study of blood T cell repertoires in COVID-19 (dated by TCRdb to between 2020 and 2021). The method was the immunoSEQ multiplex PCR assay. Drawn from immuneACCESS, this table holds only the in-frame rearrangements with V and J called that TCRdb kept. Clones are partly lost; checked studies trace under half to an unresolved V gene and leave the rest unexplained. In this sample the table shows about 210,000 clones, around 80% of which occur a single time. The ten top clones hold 7% to 10% of the sample. Sequences were obtained from peripheral blood. Receptor source: a woman between 45 and 65 years old with acute or convalescent COVID-19.

The chain is built from TRBV10-3 and TRBJ1-6, with D unresolved. CDR1 is ENHRY and CDR2 is SYGVKD in the germline V gene. The CDR3 sequence is 14 residues long. V was shortened by 0 bases and J by 11 bases, with 11 bases between the two germline ends. The CDR3 loop reads CAISESEDRTPLHF. The CDR3 DNA reads as TGTGCCATCAGTGAGTCGGAGGACCGCACACCCCTCCACTTT.

Here the CDR3 reads CASSGREPYEQYF. CDR3 bases: TGCGCCAGCAGTGGTCGAGAGCCCTACGAGCAGTACTTC. This sequence joins TRBV10-2 and TRBJ2-7; D gene unclear. Germline V gene sequence: CDR1 WSHSY, CDR2 SAAADI. The CDR3 runs 13 residues. V dropped 4 bases and J dropped 2 bases, with 9 bases sitting between them.

The chain employs TRBV28 and TRBJ2-1; 10 bases align to TRBD2. After removal of 9 bases from V and 9 bases from J, the junction contained 11 bases not matched to a gene. The CDR3 totals 14 residues. The germline V gene has CDR1 MDHEN and CDR2 SYDVKM. CDR3 sequence: CARTEREGLGEQFF. The CDR3 DNA is TGTGCCAGAACGGAGCGGGAGGGCCTTGGTGAGCAGTTCTTC. Combining the CDR3 with reference TRBV28 and TRBJ2-1 gives the whole variable domain DVKVTQSSRYLVKRTGEKVFLECVQDMDHENMFWYRQDPGLGLRLIYFSYDVKMKEKGDIPEGYSVSREKKERFSLILESASTNQTSMYLCARTEREGLGEQFFGPGTRLTVL.

This clone was found a few times. The chain recombines TRBV3-1 (or the pseudogene TRBV3-2) with TRBJ1-5; 9 bases align to TRBD1. In germline, CDR1 is LGHDT, CDR2 YNNKEL (reference sequence). Trimming at V came to 2 bases and at J to 6 bases, leaving 8 bases not matched to a gene. This CDR3 region has 16 residues. The chain's CDR3 is CASSQPQGAQGQPQHF. The CDR3 DNA is TGTGCCAGCAGCCAACCACAGGGGGCTCAGGGTCAGCCCCAGCATTTT.

This clone has only one observation. V is TRBV28 and J is TRBJ1-4; D not resolved. The ends were cut back, 7 bases at V and 0 bases at J, with 6 bases in the middle. This CDR3 is 13 amino acids long. Germline CDR1 is MDHEN and CDR2 is SYDVKM. This CDR3 is CASMSATNEKLFF. Written as DNA, the CDR3 is TGTGCCAGCATGTCAGCAACTAATGAAAAACTGTTTTTT.

The chain combines TRBV7-9 with TRBJ2-2, with a weak D call TRBD1 (6 bases). CDR3 length equals 16 residues. In germline, CDR1 is SEHNR, CDR2 FQNEAQ (reference sequence). V lost 5 bases to trimming and J lost 3 bases, with 16 bases between them. As DNA, the CDR3 is TGTGCCAGCAGCAAGTGGGGGCGTTCTGACACCGGGGAGCTGTTTTTT. Amino acid sequence: CASSKWGRSDTGELFF.

The chain carries TRBV30 and TRBJ2-7; 10 nucleotides agree with TRBD2. Trimming took 1 base from V and 7 from J; bases not matched to a gene: 7. In germline, CDR1 is GTSNPN, CDR2 SVGIG (reference sequence). The CDR3 sequence is 14 residues long. This CDR3 reads CAWSASSGSREQYF. CDR3 bases: TGTGCCTGGAGTGCATCTAGCGGGAGTAGGGAGCAGTACTTC.

V usage is TRBV24-1 and J usage is TRBJ2-7; 8 nucleotides match TRBD1. The CDR3 has 16 amino acids. Looked up from germline, CDR1 is KGHDR and CDR2 is SFDVKD. V dropped 4 bases and J dropped 6; count of bases not matched to a gene: 13. The CDR3: CATSDSPWTGSGEQYF. The DNA of the CDR3 is TGTGCCACCAGTGACTCGCCCTGGACAGGGTCAGGCGAGCAGTACTTC.

The rearrangement links TRBV28 to TRBJ2-2, with D unresolved. Between the trimmed V and J ends, which lost 4 bases and 0 bases, there was a span of 9 bases. This CDR3 comprises 15 residues. Germline CDR1 MDHEN, CDR2 SYDVKM. DNA of the CDR3: TGTGCCAGCAGTTGGGCCGAACCGAACACCGGGGAGCTGTTTTTT. Protein: CASSWAEPNTGELFF.